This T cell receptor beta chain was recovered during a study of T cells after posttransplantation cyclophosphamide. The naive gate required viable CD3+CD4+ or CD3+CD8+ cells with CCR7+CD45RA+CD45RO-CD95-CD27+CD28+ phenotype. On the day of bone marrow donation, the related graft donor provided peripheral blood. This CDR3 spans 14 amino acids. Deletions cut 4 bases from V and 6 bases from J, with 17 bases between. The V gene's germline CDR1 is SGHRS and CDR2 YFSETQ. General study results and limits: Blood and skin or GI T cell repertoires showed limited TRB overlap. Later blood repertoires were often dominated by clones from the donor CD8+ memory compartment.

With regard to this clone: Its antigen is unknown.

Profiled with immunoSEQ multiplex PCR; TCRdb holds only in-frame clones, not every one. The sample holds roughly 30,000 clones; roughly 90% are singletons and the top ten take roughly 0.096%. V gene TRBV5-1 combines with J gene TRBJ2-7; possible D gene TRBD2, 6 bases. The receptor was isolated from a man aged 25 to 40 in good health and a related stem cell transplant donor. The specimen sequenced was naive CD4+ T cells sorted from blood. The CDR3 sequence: CASSPSPGVIEQYF. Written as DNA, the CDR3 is TGCGCCAGCAGCCCTTCCCCGGGGGTAATCGAGCAGTACTTC.